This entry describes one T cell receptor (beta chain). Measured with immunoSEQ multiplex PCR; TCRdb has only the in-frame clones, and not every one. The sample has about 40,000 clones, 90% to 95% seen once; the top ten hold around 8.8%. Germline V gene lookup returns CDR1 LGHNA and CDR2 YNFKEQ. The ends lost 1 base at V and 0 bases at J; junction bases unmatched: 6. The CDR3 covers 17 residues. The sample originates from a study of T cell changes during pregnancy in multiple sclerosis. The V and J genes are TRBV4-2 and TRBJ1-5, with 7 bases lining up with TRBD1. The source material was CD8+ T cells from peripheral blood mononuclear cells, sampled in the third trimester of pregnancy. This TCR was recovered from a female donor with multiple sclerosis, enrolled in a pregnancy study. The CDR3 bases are TGTGCCAGCAGCCAAGTTCAGGGGGGTTATAGCAATCAGCCCCAGCATTTT. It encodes CASSQVQGGYSNQPQHF.